The rows below give T cell receptor beta chains drawn from one sample of a study of blood T cell repertoires in COVID-19. Repertoires were generated with immunoSEQ multiplex PCR, while TCRdb's copy carries only in-frame clones and drops some. The data contain around 270,000 clones, roughly 84% of them singletons. Input material: peripheral blood. The receptors were gathered from a woman aged 35 to 49 who had recovered from COVID-19. The CDR3 runs from the conserved cysteine through the conserved F or W. D genes are given only for firm matches. The size of a clone is reported for some rows only, either as once, few or many, or as a class for expanded clones.

>TRBV18|TRBJ2-3|once|14|-
CASSPELYTDTQYF
TGTGCCAGCTCACCAGAACTTTACACAGATACGCAGTATTTT
>TRBV7-2|TRBJ2-7|few|16|-
CASSPGDSRRTYEQYF
TGTGCCAGCAGCCCGGGGGACAGCCGAAGAACCTACGAGCAGTACTTC
>TRBV5-4|TRBJ1-2|-|14|-
CASSSGRANYGYTF
TGTGCCAGCAGCTCTGGCAGGGCCAACTATGGCTACACCTTC
>TRBV29-1|TRBJ2-1|-|16|TRBD2
CSVEDGRGGSYNEQFF
TGCAGCGTTGAGGACGGTCGGGGGGGTTCCTACAATGAGCAGTTCTTC
>TRBV19|TRBJ2-1|-|13|TRBD1
CASSDDRDNEQFF
TGTGCCAGTAGTGATGACAGGGACAATGAGCAGTTCTTC
>TRBV29-1|TRBJ2-1|-|13|-
CSVGGLSLNEQFF
TGCAGCGTTGGGGGCCTGAGCTTGAATGAGCAGTTCTTC
>TRBV14|TRBJ2-1|-|15|-
CASSRRVSSYNEQFF
TGTGCCAGCAGCCGCAGGGTTAGCTCCTACAATGAGCAGTTCTTC
>TRBV6-5|TRBJ2-1|-|15|TRBD1
CASSSRTGSYNEQFF
TGTGCCAGCAGTTCCAGGACAGGGTCCTACAATGAGCAGTTCTTC
>TRBV6-4|TRBJ2-2|once|16|-
CASSANGAPNTGELFF
TGTGCCAGCAGTGCAAACGGAGCCCCGAACACCGGGGAGCTGTTTTTT
>TRBV5-1|TRBJ2-7|few|15|TRBD1
CASSLLTGEAYEQYF
TGCGCCAGCAGCTTGCTGACAGGGGAGGCCTACGAGCAGTACTTC
>TRBV27|TRBJ1-6|-|14|TRBD1
CASSFSGGNSPLHF
TGTGCCAGCAGTTTTTCAGGGGGGAATTCACCCCTCCACTTT
>TRBV4-1|TRBJ1-4|-|15|-
CASSPTGLWNEKLFF
TGCGCCAGCAGCCCCACCGGGTTGTGGAATGAAAAACTGTTTTTT
>TRBV14|TRBJ2-1|-|16|TRBD2
CASSPSLAGEYNEQFF
TGTGCCAGCAGCCCCTCCTTGGCGGGGGAATACAATGAGCAGTTCTTC
>TRBV4-2|TRBJ2-7|-|16|-
CASSPEFRQASGGVYF
TGTGCCAGCAGCCCCGAATTTAGACAGGCTTCAGGTGGGGTGTACTTC
>TRBV5-6|TRBJ2-6|-|17|TRBD2
CASSLLAGGSGANVLTF
TGTGCCAGCAGCTTGCTAGCGGGGGGATCAGGGGCCAACGTCCTGACTTTC
>TRBV5-1|TRBJ1-6|once|15|TRBD1
CASSLGGTDNSPLHF
TGCGCCAGCAGCTTGGGCGGGACAGATAATTCACCCCTCCACTTT
>TRBV2|TRBJ1-1|few|15|TRBD1
CASSLYRTGNTEAFF
TGTGCCAGCAGTTTATATAGGACAGGAAACACTGAAGCTTTCTTT
>TRBV20-1|TRBJ1-1|-|14|-
CSASHQGINTEAFF
TGCAGTGCTAGTCATCAGGGGATAAACACTGAAGCTTTCTTT
>TRBV6-2/TRBV6-3|TRBJ1-5|-|16|TRBD1
CASSREWGQGYQPQHF
TGTGCCAGCAGCAGGGAGTGGGGACAGGGTTATCAGCCCCAGCATTTT
>TRBV5-1|TRBJ1-6|few|15|-
CASSLQGGGNSPLHF
TGCGCCAGCAGCTTACAGGGCGGGGGGAATTCACCCCTCCACTTT
>TRBV28|TRBJ1-6|few|14|-
CASSSRDWLSPLHF
TGTGCCAGCAGTTCCCGGGACTGGCTTTCACCCCTCCACTTT
>TRBV5-1|TRBJ2-7|-|12|-
CASSLEVSEQYF
TGCGCCAGCAGCTTGGAAGTGAGCGAGCAGTACTTC
>TRBV4-1|TRBJ1-5|-|16|-
CASRSGDGSSNQPQHF
TGCGCCAGCAGGTCGGGGGATGGTTCTAGCAATCAGCCCCAGCATTTT
>TRBV5-1|TRBJ1-6|-|15|-
CASSQAGDYNSPLHF
TGCGCCAGCAGCCAGGCCGGGGACTATAATTCACCCCTCCACTTT